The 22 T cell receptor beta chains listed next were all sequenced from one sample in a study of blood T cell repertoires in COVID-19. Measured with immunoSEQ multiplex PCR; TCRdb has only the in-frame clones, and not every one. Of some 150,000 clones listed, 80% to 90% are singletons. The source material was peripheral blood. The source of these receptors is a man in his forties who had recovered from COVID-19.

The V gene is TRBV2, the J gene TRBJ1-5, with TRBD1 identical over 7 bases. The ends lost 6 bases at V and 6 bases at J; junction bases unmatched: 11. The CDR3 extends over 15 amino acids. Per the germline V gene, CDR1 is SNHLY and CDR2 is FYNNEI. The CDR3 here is CASSRETGAGQPQHF. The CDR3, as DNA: TGTGCCAGCAGCAGAGAAACAGGGGCTGGTCAGCCCCAGCATTTT.

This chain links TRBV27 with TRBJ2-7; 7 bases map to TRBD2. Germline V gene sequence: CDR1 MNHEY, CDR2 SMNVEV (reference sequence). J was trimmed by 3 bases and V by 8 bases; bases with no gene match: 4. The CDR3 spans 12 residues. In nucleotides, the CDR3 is TGTGCCAGCTGGAGCGGGGACTACGAGCAGTACTTC. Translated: CASWSGDYEQYF.

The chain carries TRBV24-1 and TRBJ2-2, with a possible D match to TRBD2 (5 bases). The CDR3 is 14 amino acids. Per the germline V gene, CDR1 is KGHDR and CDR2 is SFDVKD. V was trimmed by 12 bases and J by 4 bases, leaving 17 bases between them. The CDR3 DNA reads TGTGCCGCCGGGGAATCCGGGCTCACCGGGGAGCTGTTTTTT. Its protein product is CAAGESGLTGELFF.

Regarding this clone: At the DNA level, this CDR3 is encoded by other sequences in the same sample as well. CDR3 nucleotide sequence: TGTGCCAGCAGGTCCGGGACTAGGGTAGGTGAGCAGTACTTC. Translated: CASRSGTRVGEQYF. This chain links TRBV27 with TRBJ2-7; TRBD2 aligns across 8 bases. V dropped 6 bases and J dropped 7; count of bases not matched to a gene: 11. There are 14 residues in the CDR3. Germline V gene lookup returns CDR1 MNHEY and CDR2 SMNVEV (reference sequence).

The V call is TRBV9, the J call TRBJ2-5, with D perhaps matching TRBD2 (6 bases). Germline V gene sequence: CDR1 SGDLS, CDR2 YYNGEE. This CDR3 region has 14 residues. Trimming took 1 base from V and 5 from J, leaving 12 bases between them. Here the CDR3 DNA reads TGTGCCAGCAGCGTATCGCTAGCGCACGAGACCCAGTACTTC. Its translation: CASSVSLAHETQYF.

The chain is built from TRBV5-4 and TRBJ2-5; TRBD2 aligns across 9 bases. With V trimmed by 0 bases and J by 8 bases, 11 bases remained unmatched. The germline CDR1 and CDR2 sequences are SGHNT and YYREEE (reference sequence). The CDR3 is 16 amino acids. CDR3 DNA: TGTGCCAGCAGCTTGGAGGGAGCGGGGGGACTCCTAACCCAGTACTTC. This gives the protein CASSLEGAGGLLTQYF.

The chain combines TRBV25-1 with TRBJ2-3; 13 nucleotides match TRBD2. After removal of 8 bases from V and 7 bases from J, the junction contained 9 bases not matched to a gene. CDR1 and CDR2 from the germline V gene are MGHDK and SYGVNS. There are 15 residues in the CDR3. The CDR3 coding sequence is TGTGCCAGCGGGTATATACTAGCGGGGGGGTATACGCAGTATTTT. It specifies CASGYILAGGYTQYF.

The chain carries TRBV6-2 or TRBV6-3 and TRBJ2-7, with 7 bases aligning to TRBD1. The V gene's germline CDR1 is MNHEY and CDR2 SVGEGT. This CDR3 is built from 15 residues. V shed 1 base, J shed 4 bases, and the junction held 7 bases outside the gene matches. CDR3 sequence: CASSYWGTDSYEQYF. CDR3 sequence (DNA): TGTGCCAGCAGTTACTGGGGGACAGATTCTTACGAGCAGTACTTC.

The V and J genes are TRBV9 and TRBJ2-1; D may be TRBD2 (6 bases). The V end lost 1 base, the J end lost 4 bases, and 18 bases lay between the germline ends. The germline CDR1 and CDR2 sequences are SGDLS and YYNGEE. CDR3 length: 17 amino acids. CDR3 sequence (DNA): TGTGCCAGCAGCGTAAGGGTCGACCGTGGGGGGTACAATGAGCAGTTCTTC. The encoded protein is CASSVRVDRGGYNEQFF.

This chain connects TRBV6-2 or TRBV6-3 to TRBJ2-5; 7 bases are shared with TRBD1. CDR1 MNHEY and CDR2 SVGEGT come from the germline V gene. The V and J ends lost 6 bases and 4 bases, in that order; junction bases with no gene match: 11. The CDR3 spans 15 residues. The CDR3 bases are TGTGCCAGCAGCCGGGGTTGGACAGGTCGAGAGACCCAGTACTTC. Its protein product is CASSRGWTGRETQYF.

CDR3 bases: TGTGCCACCAGTGATTTAAGAGGGCGCGGGGTAGATACGCAGTATTTT. It encodes CATSDLRGRGVDTQYF. The chain recombines TRBV24-1 with TRBJ2-3; D is possibly TRBD2 (6 bases). Trimming took off 1 base at V and 5 bases at J, with 15 bases between the two ends. Per germline, CDR1 KGHDR and CDR2 SFDVKD. This CDR3 contains 16 residues.

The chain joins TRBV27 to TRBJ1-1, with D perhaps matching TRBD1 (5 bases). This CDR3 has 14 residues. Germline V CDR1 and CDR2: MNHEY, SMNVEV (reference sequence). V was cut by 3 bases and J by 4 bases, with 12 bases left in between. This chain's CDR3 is CASSLGQASTEAFF. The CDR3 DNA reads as TGTGCCAGCAGTTTGGGGCAGGCGAGCACTGAAGCTTTCTTT.

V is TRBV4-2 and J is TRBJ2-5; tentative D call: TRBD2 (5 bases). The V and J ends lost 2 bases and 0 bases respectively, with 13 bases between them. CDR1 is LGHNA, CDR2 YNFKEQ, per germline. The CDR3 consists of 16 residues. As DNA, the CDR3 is TGTGCCAGCAGCCAATCGGGATCTTTACACCAAGAGACCCAGTACTTC. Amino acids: CASSQSGSLHQETQYF.

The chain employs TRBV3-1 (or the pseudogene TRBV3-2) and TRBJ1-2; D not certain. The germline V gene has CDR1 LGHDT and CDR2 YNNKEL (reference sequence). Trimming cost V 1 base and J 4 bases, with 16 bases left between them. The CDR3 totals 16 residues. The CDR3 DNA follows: TGTGCCAGCAGCCAAGTAGAGGCGGCGGCGATCTATGGCTACACCTTC. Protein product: CASSQVEAAAIYGYTF.

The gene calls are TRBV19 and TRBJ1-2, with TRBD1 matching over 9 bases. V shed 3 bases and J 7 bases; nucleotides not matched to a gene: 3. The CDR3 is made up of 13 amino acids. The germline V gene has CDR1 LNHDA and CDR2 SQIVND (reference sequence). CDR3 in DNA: TGTGCCAGTAGTATCGGACAGGGGATTGGCTACACCTTC. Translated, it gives CASSIGQGIGYTF.

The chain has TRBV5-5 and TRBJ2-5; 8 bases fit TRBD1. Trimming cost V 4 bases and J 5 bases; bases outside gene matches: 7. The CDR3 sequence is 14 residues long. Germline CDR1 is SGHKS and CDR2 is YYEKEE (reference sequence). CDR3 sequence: CASSPRTGRETQYF. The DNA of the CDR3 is TGTGCCAGCAGCCCGCGGACAGGGCGGGAGACCCAGTACTTC.

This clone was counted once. The CDR3 coding sequence is TGTGCCAGTGTACTGGGACACCTACAAGAGACCCAGTACTTC. Its protein is CASVLGHLQETQYF. The gene calls are TRBV2 and TRBJ2-5, with D maybe TRBD1 (6 bases). From germline, CDR1 is SNHLY and CDR2 FYNNEI. V lost 9 bases, J lost 2 bases, and 16 bases lay in between. The CDR3 is 14 residues long.

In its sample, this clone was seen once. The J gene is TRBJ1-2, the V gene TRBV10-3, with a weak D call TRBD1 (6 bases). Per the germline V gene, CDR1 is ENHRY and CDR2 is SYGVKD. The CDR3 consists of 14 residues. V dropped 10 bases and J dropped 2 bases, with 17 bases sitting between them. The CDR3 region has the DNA TGTGCCACCGGACAGTCTCTCACAAACTATGGCTACACCTTC. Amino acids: CATGQSLTNYGYTF.

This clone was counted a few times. Here the CDR3 reads CSASGDEQFF. In DNA form, the CDR3 reads TGCAGTGCTAGCGGGGATGAGCAGTTCTTC. The chain employs TRBV20-1 and TRBJ2-1, with a weak D call TRBD2 (5 bases). The germline gives CDR1 DFQATT, CDR2 SNEGSKA (reference sequence). V was trimmed by 3 bases and J by 8 bases, leaving 5 bases between them. This CDR3 spans 10 amino acids.

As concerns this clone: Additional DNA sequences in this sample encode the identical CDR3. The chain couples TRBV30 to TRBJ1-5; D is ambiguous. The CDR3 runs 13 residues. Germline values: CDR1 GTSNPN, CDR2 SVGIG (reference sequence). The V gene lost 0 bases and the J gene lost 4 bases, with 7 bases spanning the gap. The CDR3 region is CAWSVRGNQPQHF. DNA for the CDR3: TGTGCCTGGAGTGTGCGAGGGAATCAGCCCCAGCATTTT.

The CDR3 DNA sequence: TGCGCCAGCAGCTTGGAACTAGCGGGAGGCAACAATGAGCAGTTCTTC. This encodes CASSLELAGGNNEQFF. This chain uses TRBV5-1 with TRBJ2-1; 12 bases line up with TRBD2. The J segment lost 5 bases and the V segment lost 0 bases, leaving 3 bases of the junction unmatched. This CDR3 has 16 amino acids. CDR1 and CDR2 from the germline V gene are SGHRS and YFSETQ.

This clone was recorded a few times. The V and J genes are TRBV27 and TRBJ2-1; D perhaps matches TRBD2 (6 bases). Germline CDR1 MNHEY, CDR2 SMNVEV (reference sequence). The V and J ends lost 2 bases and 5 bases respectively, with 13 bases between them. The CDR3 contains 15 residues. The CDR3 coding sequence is TGTGCCAGCAGTTTAACGGGAGAGAACAACAATGAGCAGTTCTTC. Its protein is CASSLTGENNNEQFF.